The sequence of this T cell receptor (beta chain) was determined in a study of T-cell reconstitution after alpha-beta-depleted transplantation in children. The library targeted TCRbeta and was prepared with unique molecular identifiers. TCRdb fed the PCR reads into MiXCR, producing one record per CDR3 protein. Counted here are hundreds of thousands of distinct CDR3 sequences, over 9.5% occurring once; the ten biggest clones make up around 4%. The CDR3 has 15 amino acids. The germline gives CDR1 DFQATT, CDR2 SNEGSKA (reference sequence). With 1 base removed from V and 10 bases from J, the gap between germline ends came to 20 bases.

The genes are TRBV20-1 and TRBJ2-1, with D perhaps TRBD1 or TRBD2 (5 bases each). This sequence originates from a human donor who donated a stem cell graft to a child with acute myeloid leukemia. This material consisted of PBMCs from the stem cell graft donor, taken from the stem cell graft. This CDR3 reads CSARAPGTRVEEQFF. The CDR3 coding sequence is TGCAGTGCTAGAGCCCCTGGGACCAGGGTGGAGGAGCAGTTCTTC.